A few counts support the clone carrying this T cell receptor (beta chain). This entry comes from a study of PD-L1 blockade in urothelial cancer. Method: immunoSEQ multiplex PCR; TCRdb's copy keeps in-frame clones and lacks some. The sample holds 45,000 to 60,000 clones, 75% to 90% seen once. Regarding time point: pretreatment peripheral blood. Specimen: PBMCs, collected around atezolizumab (anti-PD-L1) treatment. This TCR was recovered from a man in his forties or fifties with urothelial cancer.

DNA for the CDR3: TGTGCCAGCAGTGTCCCGGGACTAGGATACGAGCAGTACTTC. Translation gives CASSVPGLGYEQYF. J is TRBJ2-7 and V is TRBV25-1; the match to TRBD2 covers 8 bases. CDR1 is MGHDK, CDR2 SYGVNS, per germline. This CDR3 comprises 14 residues. Losses at the gene ends were 4 bases for V and 4 bases for J; bases not matched to a gene: 6.